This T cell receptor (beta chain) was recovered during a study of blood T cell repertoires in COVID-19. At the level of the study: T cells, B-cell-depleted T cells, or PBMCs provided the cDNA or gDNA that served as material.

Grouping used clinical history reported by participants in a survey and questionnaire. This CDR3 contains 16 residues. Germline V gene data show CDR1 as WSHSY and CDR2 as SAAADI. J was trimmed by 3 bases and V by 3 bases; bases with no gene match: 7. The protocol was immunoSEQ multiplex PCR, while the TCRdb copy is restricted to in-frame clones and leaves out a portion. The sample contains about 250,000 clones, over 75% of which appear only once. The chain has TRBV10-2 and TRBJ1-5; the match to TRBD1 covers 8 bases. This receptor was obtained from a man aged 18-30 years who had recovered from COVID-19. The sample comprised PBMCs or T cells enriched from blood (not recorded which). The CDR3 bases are TGCGCCAGCAGTGACGGACAGGGAATTGTCAATCAGCCCCAGCATTTT. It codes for CASSDGQGIVNQPQHF.